This T cell receptor (beta chain) was recovered during a study of T cells in Graves' hyperthyroidism and ophthalmopathy. V dropped 1 base and J dropped 0 bases, with 13 bases sitting between them. Germline V gene data show CDR1 as MGHRA and CDR2 as YSYEKL. There are 17 residues in the CDR3. Researchers took RNA transcripts and amplified the TCR beta CDR3 regions from them. The study used the HTBI primer set for a first-round RT-PCR of the TCR CDR3. TCRdb reanalysed the multiplex PCR reads using MiXCR and keeps one entry per CDR3 protein. Among approximately 430,000 distinct CDR3 sequences, roughly 14% were seen once, and the ten largest hold roughly 13%. This clonotype was observed at least ten times. The antigen is unknown. Exclusion of patients followed from uncontrolled infection, other autoimmune disease, pregnancy or lactation. The diagnoses drew upon clinical symptoms, serum thyroxine and TRAb, thyroid ultrasound and orbital computed tomography. PBMCs were derived from about 9.1 ml fresh peripheral blood.

General study points: Patients with ophthalmopathy were separated from those with stable hyperthyroidism by a 13 V-J model.

The TCR comes from a man aged 18 to 29 with Graves' ophthalmopathy. Sequencing was done on a sample of blood. This rearrangement joins TRBV4-1 to TRBJ2-1, with TRBD1 as a possible D gene (5 bases). CDR3 protein: CASSQVDLGLSYNEQFF. Here the CDR3 DNA reads TGCGCCAGCAGCCAAGTGGATCTGGGGCTCTCCTACAATGAGCAGTTCTTC.